A selection of T cell receptor beta chains follows, all from one sample in a study of blood T cell repertoires in COVID-19. Assay: immunoSEQ multiplex PCR; the TCRdb copy retains only in-frame clones and omits some. The sample lists around 250,000 clones, around 87% occurring once. The sequenced sample was peripheral blood. The receptors originated from a woman aged 70-85 years with active or convalescent COVID-19. Both conserved end residues are part of each CDR3. A D gene is named only where the DNA matches it firmly. The size field is filled for only some rows; it gives once, few, many or a size class.

j_call	clone_size	v_call	d_call	cdr3_aa	cdr3_nt
TRBJ1-5	-	TRBV5-1	-	CASTLGGELGQPQHF	TGCGCCAGCACCCTAGGGGGGGAGCTGGGTCAGCCCCAGCATTTT
TRBJ2-7	once	TRBV7-2	-	CASSLVEGSYEQYF	TGTGCCAGCAGCTTAGTTGAGGGCTCCTACGAGCAGTACTTC
TRBJ1-4	-	TRBV10-1	-	CASSDPATNEKLFF	TGCGCCAGCAGTGACCCTGCAACTAATGAAAAACTGTTTTTT
TRBJ2-1	-	TRBV7-9	TRBD2	CASSFPTLAGGHNEQFF	TGTGCCAGCAGCTTCCCTACCCTAGCGGGAGGACACAATGAGCAGTTCTTC
TRBJ1-1	-	TRBV7-8	-	CASSSREGHTEAFF	TGTGCCAGCAGCTCCAGGGAGGGACACACTGAAGCTTTCTTT
TRBJ1-6	once	TRBV5-6	-	CASMGAGSSYNSPLHF	TGTGCCAGCATGGGAGCGGGGAGCTCCTATAATTCACCCCTCCACTTT
TRBJ1-1	-	TRBV5-1	-	CASSLVEVPNTEAFF	TGCGCCAGCAGCTTGGTAGAGGTACCGAACACTGAAGCTTTCTTT
TRBJ2-3	-	TRBV4-3	-	CASSQATSSGSGTDTQYF	TGCGCCAGCAGCCAAGCGACATCCTCAGGGTCTGGGACAGATACGCAGTATTTT
TRBJ1-2	few	TRBV29-1	-	CSVEDRAYYGYTF	TGCAGCGTTGAAGACAGGGCCTACTATGGCTACACCTTC
TRBJ1-1	-	TRBV9	-	CASSVGGAPTEAFF	TGTGCCAGCAGCGTAGGGGGCGCACCCACTGAAGCTTTCTTT
TRBJ2-7	-	TRBV5-1	-	CASSLQAMGGEQYF	TGCGCCAGCAGCCTGCAAGCGATGGGGGGCGAGCAGTACTTC
TRBJ1-2	-	TRBV7-2	TRBD1	CASSLDGTDYGYTF	TGTGCCAGCAGCTTAGATGGGACAGACTATGGCTACACCTTC
TRBJ1-2	-	TRBV6-6	-	CASSPTTSLDGGYGYTF	TGTGCCAGCAGTCCGACCACCTCTCTGGACGGAGGTTATGGCTACACCTTC
TRBJ2-7	once	TRBV6-6	TRBD1	CASSTGGDEQYF	TGTGCCAGCAGTACAGGGGGCGACGAGCAGTACTTC